Following are 25 T cell receptor beta chains from one sample sequenced in a study of T cell clonality in common variable immunodeficiency. Study-wide results and caveats: In common variable immunodeficiency, TCR beta chains reportedly carried fewer deletions and N-nucleotide insertions.

Produced via immunoSEQ multiplex PCR; TCRdb's table is partial and in-frame only. The sample shows 15,000 to 20,000 clones, none of them appearing just once. For these receptors, no antigen is known. The sequencing input was peripheral blood mononuclear cells. The source of these receptors is a human donor with common variable immunodeficiency.

This clone was counted between two and nine times. The CDR3 end is not reached by the read, which stops 3 residues before it; the germline J gene fills it in. The V and J genes are TRBV11-2 and TRBJ2-7; D not resolved. The CDR3 runs to 14 residues. V was trimmed by 2 bases and J by 0 bases, leaving 8 bases between them. Germline V CDR1 and CDR2: SGHAT, FQNNGV. CDR3 DNA, as far as it was read: TGTGCCAGCAGCTTACAGGTCTCCTCCTACGAG. Amino acid sequence: CASSLQVSSYE. In full, the CDR3 reads CASSLQVSSYEQYF.

In this sample, this clone turned up a few times. The CDR3 loop is CASSPPQGQTYEQYF. CDR3 bases read: TGTGCCAGCTCACCACCCCAGGGACAAACCTACGAG. This sequence joins TRBV18 and TRBJ2-7; tentatively, D is TRBD1 (6 bases). The CDR3 end lies 3 residues beyond the end of the read and is filled in from the germline J gene. V was trimmed by 0 bases and J by 2 bases, leaving 11 bases between them. Germline CDR1 KGHSH, CDR2 LQKENI. The CDR3 sequence is 15 residues long. The full variable domain, its missing parts supplied by reference TRBV18 and TRBJ2-7, is NAGVMQNPRHLVRRRGQEARLRCSPMKGHSHVYWYRQLPEEGLKFMVYLQKENIIDESGMPKERFSAEFPKEGPSILRIQQVVRGDSAAYFCASSPPQGQTYEQYFGPGTRLTVT.

Remarks on this clone: The read stops 3 residues short of the end of the CDR3; the missing end is completed from the germline J gene. The rearrangement links TRBV2 to TRBJ2-3; tentatively, D is TRBD2 (6 bases). Germline V gene data show CDR1 as SNHLY and CDR2 as FYNNEI. This CDR3 has 15 amino acids. V was clipped by 6 bases and J by 0 bases, with 13 bases between them. CDR3 DNA, as far as it was read: TGTGCCAGCAGACCCCTAGCGATGAGCACAGATACG. This sequence encodes CASRPLAMSTDT. Given in full, the CDR3 is CASRPLAMSTDTQYF.

As for this clone: The sequenced fragment ends 3 residues before the CDR3 boundary, so the rest is inferred from the germline J gene. V and J are TRBV29-1 and TRBJ1-4; 8 positions agree with TRBD1. The CDR3 is 14 amino acids. Germline values: CDR1 SQVTM, CDR2 ANQGSEA. Losses at the gene ends were 4 bases for V and 3 bases for J; bases not matched to a gene: 4. The part of the CDR3 DNA that was read is TGCAGCGTTGCTCAGGGGGCAGCTAATGAAAAA. The encoded protein is CSVAQGAANEK. The entire CDR3 sequence reads CSVAQGAANEKLFF.

This clone was picked up many times. The part of the CDR3 DNA that was read is TGTGCCAGCAGCACAGGGGGTCCGGAAAAA. It translates to CASSTGGPEK. The whole CDR3 sequence is CASSTGGPEKLFF. The genes are TRBV2 and TRBJ1-4; 8 bases line up with TRBD1. The read halts 3 residues ahead of the CDR3 end, with the missing end drawn from the germline J gene. CDR3 length: 13 residues. Germline V lookup: CDR1 SNHLY, CDR2 FYNNEI. V gave up 6 bases and J gave up 8 bases; unmatched junction bases: 5.

There are many counts of this clone. The read ends 3 residues before the CDR3 terminus; that terminus is restored from the germline J gene. The V call is TRBV5-4, the J call TRBJ2-3; D remains ambiguous. This CDR3 contains 12 residues. Germline CDR1 SGHNT, CDR2 YYREEE (reference sequence). Trimming stripped 2 bases from V and 6 bases from J, with 7 bases between. Partial CDR3 DNA: TGTGCCAGCAGCTTTTCCGGGGATACG. Translation gives CASSFSGDT. The whole CDR3 sequence reads CASSFSGDTQYF.

This clone was counted many times. The observed sequence ends 3 residues before the CDR3 terminus, with the missing tail filled in from the germline J gene. This chain joins TRBV18 and TRBJ1-1; the D gene is possibly TRBD1 (6 bases). V lost 3 bases and J 5 bases, leaving 10 bases between the germline ends. The CDR3 has 13 residues. CDR1 and CDR2 from the germline V gene are KGHSH and LQKENI. CDR3 bases read: TGTGCCAGCTCACCCGCAGGGGAGACTGAA. Amino acid sequence: CASSPAGETE. In full, the CDR3 reads CASSPAGETEAFF.

Concerning this clone: The read comes to an end 3 residues before the CDR3 does, leaving the germline J gene to fill in the end. This chain joins TRBV5-1 and TRBJ1-1; D gene unclear. The CDR3 has 13 residues. V shed 0 bases and J shed 6 bases, with 9 bases lying between them. Germline assignment: CDR1 SGHRS and CDR2 YFSETQ. CDR3 residues: CASSLVASAEAFF. The DNA read from the CDR3 is TGCGCCAGCAGCTTGGTCGCTAGCGCTGAA. The complete variable domain, with remaining parts taken from reference TRBV5-1 and TRBJ1-1, reads KAGVTQTPRYLIKTRGQQVTLSCSPISGHRSVSWYQQTPGQGLQFLFEYFSETQRNKGNFPGRFSGRQFSNSRSEMNVSTLELGDSALYLCASSLVASAEAFFGQGTRLTVV.

This clone has a count of ten or more. The observed sequence ends 3 residues before the CDR3 terminus, with the missing tail filled in from the germline J gene. The V call is TRBV7-8, the J call TRBJ2-1, with TRBD2 identical over 7 bases. CDR1 is SGHVS and CDR2 is FQNEAQ in the germline V gene. The J segment lost 2 bases and the V segment lost 5 bases, leaving 12 bases of the junction unmatched. CDR3 length equals 17 residues. CDR3: CASSPSGAGSAYNEQFF. Partial CDR3 DNA: TGTGCCAGCAGCCCTTCGGGAGCGGGGTCCGCCTACAATGAG.

This clone has at least ten counts. The read falls 3 residues short of the CDR3 end, and the missing part is taken from the germline J gene. The chain employs TRBV7-2 and TRBJ2-7; D may be TRBD1 (5 bases). The CDR3 runs to 13 residues. Germline V gene data show CDR1 as SGHTA and CDR2 as FQGNSA. Trimming took 2 bases from V and 3 from J, leaving 8 bases between them. CDR3 in amino acids: CASSLRGNYEQYF. CDR3 DNA, as far as it was read: TGTGCCAGCAGCTTAAGGGGAAACTACGAG. The variable domain in full, with the rest retrieved from reference TRBV7-2 and TRBJ2-7, is GAGVSQSPSNKVTEKGKDVELRCDPISGHTALYWYRQSLGQGLEFLIYFQGNSAPDKSGLPSDRFSAERTGGSVSTLTIQRTQQEDSAVYLCASSLRGNYEQYFGPGTRLTVT.

This clone is labeled medium-sized. The read finishes 3 residues shy of the CDR3 end, and the germline J gene is used to complete it. V gene TRBV29-1 combines with J gene TRBJ2-3, with 12 bases fitting TRBD2. There are 14 residues in the CDR3. V was clipped by 6 bases and J by 0 bases; unmatched bases: 1. The germline V gene has CDR1 SQVTM and CDR2 ANQGSEA. CDR3 in amino acids: CSVGLAGSTDTQYF. The part of the CDR3 DNA that was read is TGCAGCGTCGGACTAGCGGGAAGCACAGATACG.

Details on this clone: The read ends 3 residues shy of where the CDR3 ends; the end is completed using the germline J gene. The rearrangement joins TRBV7-6 to TRBJ2-3; 9 bases are shared with TRBD2. V lost 1 base to trimming and J lost 1 base; unmatched junction nucleotides: 0. CDR3 size: 15 residues. Per the germline V gene, CDR1 is SGHVS and CDR2 is FNYEAQ. The covered CDR3 bases are TGTGCCAGCAGCTTAGTAGCGGGGGGCACAGATACG. It yields the protein CASSLVAGGTDT. The complete CDR3 protein is CASSLVAGGTDTQYF.

This clone was counted ten times or more. The CDR3 extends 3 residues past the end of the read, so its final part is completed from the germline J gene. The V gene is TRBV7-9, the J gene TRBJ2-5, with a tentative D call TRBD1 (8 bases). Germline lookup yields CDR1 SEHNR and CDR2 FQNEAQ (reference sequence). Trimming cost V 2 bases and J 5 bases, with 12 bases left between them. The CDR3 spans 14 residues. CDR3 bases read: TGTGCCAGCAGCTTAACAGGGGGGGTGGAGACC. It encodes CASSLTGGVET. The entire CDR3 is CASSLTGGVETQYF.

This clone was seen at least ten times. Read sequence stops 3 residues before the CDR3 end, and the germline J gene provides the missing end. This chain joins TRBV19 and TRBJ2-3, with no clear D. CDR1 and CDR2 (germline): LNHDA, SQIVND (reference sequence). The V gene lost 1 base and the J gene lost 5 bases, with 10 bases spanning the gap. This CDR3 comprises 14 residues. The CDR3 reads CASSIARVEDTQYF. Incomplete CDR3 DNA: TGTGCCAGTAGTATAGCAAGGGTGGAAGATACG.

This clone was seen only a few times. The read falls 3 residues short of the CDR3 end, and the missing part is taken from the germline J gene. This chain connects TRBV5-6 to TRBJ2-7; 7 positions match TRBD2. Looked up from germline, CDR1 is SGHDT and CDR2 is YYEEEE. CDR3 size: 15 residues. The junction had 9 bases not matched to a gene; V was cut back by 3 bases and J by 3 bases. This CDR3 reads CASSSETSPDYEQYF. CDR3 DNA (partial): TGTGCCAGCAGCTCCGAGACTAGCCCAGACTACGAG. The full variable domain, in which reference TRBV5-6 and TRBJ2-7 provide the parts outside the CDR3, is DAGVTQSPTHLIKTRGQQVTLRCSPKSGHDTVSWYQQALGQGPQFIFQYYEEEERQRGNFPDRFSGHQFPNYSSELNVNALLLGDSALYLCASSSETSPDYEQYFGPGTRLTVT.

CDR3 DNA (partial): TGTGCCAGCAGCCTTCACAATGAG. Encoded protein: CASSLHNE. The whole CDR3 reads CASSLHNEQFF. The V call is TRBV7-3, the J call TRBJ2-1; D is ambiguous. The sequenced fragment ends 3 residues before the CDR3 boundary, so the rest is inferred from the germline J gene. Trimming stripped 5 bases from V and 5 bases from J, with 4 bases between. The CDR3 sequence is 11 residues long. Germline values: CDR1 SGHTA, CDR2 FQGTGA.

Comments on this clone: The CDR3 end falls 3 residues outside the read, so it is completed with the germline J gene. The chain joins TRBV6-1 to TRBJ2-7; TRBD1 matches 8 bases. V was pared by 4 bases and J by 6 bases, with 14 bases of the junction left unmatched. The CDR3 sequence is 16 residues long. Germline lookup yields CDR1 MNHNS and CDR2 SASEGT. The CDR3: CASSARIGTGVSEQYF. CDR3 DNA (partial): TGTGCCAGCAGTGCCCGAATAGGGACAGGTGTGAGCGAG.

Within the sample, this clone is medium-sized. The junction departs from germline at one end; a sequencing error may be responsible. Read coverage stops 3 residues before the CDR3 terminus; the germline J gene supplies the remainder. The chain combines TRBV7-7 with TRBJ2-3, with 11 bases aligning to TRBD2. Germline CDR1 SSHAT, CDR2 FNYEAQ (reference sequence). This CDR3 has 17 residues. This CDR3 reads CASSLGASGGRTDTQYF. The covered CDR3 bases are TGTGCTAGCAGCTTAGGGGCTAGCGGGGGGCGAACAGATACG.

This clone occurred many times. The DNA ends 3 residues before the CDR3 does, and the rest of the CDR3 is filled in from the germline J gene. This chain joins TRBV18 and TRBJ1-5, with TRBD1 as a possible D gene (5 bases). CDR3 length equals 13 residues. Trimming removed 3 bases from V and 5 bases from J, with 8 bases in between. Germline V CDR1 and CDR2: KGHSH, LQKENI. CDR3 DNA (partial): TGTGCCAGCTCACCTCGAGGGGATCAGCCC. It is translated as CASSPRGDQP. The CDR3 in full is CASSPRGDQPQHF.

This clone appeared many times. The read terminates 3 residues ahead of where the CDR3 ends, so the germline J gene completes it. The chain links TRBV5-1 to TRBJ2-3, with D maybe TRBD2 (5 bases). The ends were cut back, 4 bases at V and 4 bases at J, with 13 bases in the middle. The CDR3 runs to 14 residues. Per the germline V gene, CDR1 is SGHRS and CDR2 is YFSETQ. The DNA read from the CDR3 is TGCGCCAGCAGCCCGGGGTCTTTCCCAGATACG. It encodes CASSPGSFPDT. In full, the CDR3 is CASSPGSFPDTQYF. Drawing the rest from reference TRBV5-1 and TRBJ2-3, the complete variable domain is KAGVTQTPRYLIKTRGQQVTLSCSPISGHRSVSWYQQTPGQGLQFLFEYFSETQRNKGNFPGRFSGRQFSNSRSEMNVSTLELGDSALYLCASSPGSFPDTQYFGPGTRLTVL.

This clone has a handful of counts. The CDR3 is cut off 3 residues early in the read; its end comes from the germline J gene. Other DNA sequences of this sample code for an identical CDR3. The chain links TRBV19 to TRBJ2-7; D not certain. CDR3 size: 13 residues. The germline V and J ends were trimmed by 4 bases and 2 bases, with 9 bases remaining between them. The germline gives CDR1 LNHDA, CDR2 SQIVND (reference sequence). The covered CDR3 bases are TGTGCCAGTAGTACCGGTACGACCTACGAG. This gives the protein CASSTGTTYE. Given in full, the CDR3 is CASSTGTTYEQYF.

This clone occurred many times. The read stops 3 residues short of the end of the CDR3; the missing end is completed from the germline J gene. The V and J genes are TRBV5-8 and TRBJ1-5; D remains ambiguous. Per the germline V gene, CDR1 is SGHTS and CDR2 is YDEGEE. The CDR3 covers 14 residues. V was cut by 1 base and J by 3 bases, with 8 bases left in between. The covered CDR3 bases are TGTGCCAGCAGCTTGAAGACACTCAATCAGCCC. This codes for CASSLKTLNQP. In full, the CDR3 reads CASSLKTLNQPQHF.

This clone was seen more than once but under ten times. CDR3 in amino acids: CASSLATDSGYGYTF. CDR3 bases read: TGTGCCAGCAGCTTAGCCACAGACAGTGGCTATGGC. The rearrangement links TRBV7-2 to TRBJ1-2, with a possible D match to TRBD1 (5 bases). The observed sequence ends 3 residues before the CDR3 terminus, with the missing tail filled in from the germline J gene. This CDR3 spans 15 amino acids. V lost 0 bases and J 4 bases, leaving 12 bases between the germline ends. The germline gives CDR1 SGHTA, CDR2 FQGNSA.

As for this clone: Sequencing ends 3 residues short of the CDR3 end; the germline J gene provides the rest. This chain uses TRBV18 with TRBJ2-3, with TRBD2 identical over 9 bases. V shed 3 bases, J shed 2 bases, and the junction held 6 bases outside the gene matches. Per germline, CDR1 KGHSH and CDR2 LQKENI. The CDR3 extends over 16 amino acids. The CDR3 protein is CASSPPGLAPTDTQYF. The CDR3 bases that were read are TGTGCCAGCTCACCCCCAGGACTAGCGCCCACAGATACG.

As for this clone: The DNA ends 3 residues before the CDR3 does, and the rest of the CDR3 is filled in from the germline J gene. The gene calls are TRBV7-3 and TRBJ2-3; D may be TRBD2 (6 bases). V lost 4 bases and J 4 bases, leaving 9 bases between the germline ends. Germline V gene lookup returns CDR1 SGHTA and CDR2 FQGTGA. The CDR3 is 13 amino acids. The sequenced CDR3 bases are TGTGCCAGCAGCTCGACTAGATCAGATACG. It codes for CASSSTRSDT. The complete CDR3 protein is CASSSTRSDTQYF.